Here is one TCR beta chain with its context. Its antigen is not known. This record belongs to a study of long-term antiretroviral therapy in people with HIV. Whole-study results and caveats: Among HIV repertoires, CDR3 length ranges were narrower than those of controls. Dominant in the repertoire at all time points were clones expanded before ART. All blood samples came from the years 2004 to 2017, possibly under older ART regimens.

V shed 4 bases, J shed 3 bases, and the junction held 14 bases outside the gene matches. The CDR3 loop spans 17 amino acids. Germline V CDR1 and CDR2: SGHRS, YFSETQ. None of the participants with HIV were treated outside the United States. The authors ran the immunoSEQ assay, v3.0, at survey level. Profiled with immunoSEQ multiplex PCR; TCRdb holds only in-frame clones, not every one. This repertoire shows some 14,000 clones, about 80% found once; its top ten account for around 19%. Specimen: unsorted PBMCs, collected just before starting antiretroviral therapy. The clonotype originates from a man aged 35-49 years with HIV. V and J are TRBV5-1 and TRBJ2-7; 9 nucleotides align to TRBD2. This chain's CDR3 is CASSLGLAGRSFYEQYF. The CDR3 region has the DNA TGCGCCAGCAGCCTGGGACTAGCTGGGAGATCATTCTACGAGCAGTACTTC.